The sequence of this T cell receptor beta chain was determined in a study of blood T cell repertoires in COVID-19. Study as a whole: The cDNA or gDNA used as material had been derived from T cells, B-cell-depleted T cells, or PBMCs.

Cohorts were based on clinical histories the participants reported. As processed by the authors: Reference gene primer amplification in the assay estimated nucleated cell counts. Libraries were prepared by immunoSEQ multiplex PCR; TCRdb keeps only in-frame clonotypes and omits some of them. V and J calls and clone size are copied from that table; D and trimming were computed from the DNA. The data contain more than 450,000 clones, roughly 87% of them seen just once; the ten biggest clones take up about 0.65%. The length of the CDR3 is 10 residues. V lost 5 bases, J lost 11 bases, and 12 bases lay in between. CDR1 is GTSNPN and CDR2 is SVGIG in the germline V gene (reference sequence).

Specimen: PBMCs or T cells enriched from blood (not recorded which). The receptor was derived from a woman aged 18-30 years who had recovered from COVID-19. The V and J genes are TRBV30 and TRBJ1-1; possibly TRBD1 for D (5 bases). The CDR3 sequence: CAWDFGGAFF. For the CDR3, the DNA is TGTGCCTGGGATTTCGGGGGGGCTTTCTTT.